This T cell receptor (beta chain) originates from a study of OX40 agonist ivuxolimab in advanced cancers. Study context: Patients were dosed with the agonistic anti-OX40 (CD134) antibody ivuxolimab. A male proportion of about 86% was recorded, with mean age around 60 years and range about 23 to 90. Partial responses were achieved by three patients, of whom one had hepatocellular carcinoma and two had cutaneous melanoma. Broader study findings: At 0.1 to 3.0 mg/kg, clonal expansion of CD4+ and CD8+ blood T cells had occurred by week 6.

A remark on this clone: Its matching antigen is unknown.

Assay: immunoSEQ multiplex PCR; the TCRdb copy retains only in-frame clones and omits some. The data show over 45,000 clones, around 88% seen once. CDR3 size: 16 residues. Germline CDR1 is LGHNA and CDR2 is YNFKEQ. Trimming at V came to 1 base and at J to 2 bases, leaving 8 bases not matched to a gene. The material sequenced was CD4+ or CD8+ T cells sorted from blood, taken in a trial of the OX40 agonist ivuxolimab. V gene TRBV4-2 combines with J gene TRBJ2-7, with 7 bases that match TRBD1. This sequence was found in an adult with an advanced solid tumor such as melanoma, head and neck, liver or kidney cancer. Here the CDR3 reads CASSQVWRQGAYEQYF. The CDR3 DNA reads as TGTGCCAGCAGCCAAGTATGGCGGCAGGGGGCCTACGAGCAGTACTTC.